The 31 T cell receptor beta chains below all came from one sample that was sequenced in a study of T cells in Graves' hyperthyroidism and ophthalmopathy. Regions amplified from RNA transcripts were the TCR beta CDR3 regions. The TCR CDR3 first-round RT-PCR relied on the HTBI primer set. TCRdb processed the multiplex PCR reads anew with MiXCR; each CDR3 protein has one entry. The sample lists approximately 640,000 distinct CDR3 sequences, less than 45% occurring once. Material for sequencing was peripheral blood or thyroid tissue (not recorded which). Receptors originate from an adult man with Graves' disease, either hyperthyroidism or ophthalmopathy (not recorded which).

The genes are TRBV19 and TRBJ1-1; 8 bases line up with TRBD1. Per germline, CDR1 LNHDA and CDR2 SQIVND (reference sequence). The J segment lost 6 bases and the V segment lost 5 bases, leaving 8 bases of the junction unmatched. The CDR3 totals 14 residues. CDR3 coding DNA: TGTGCCAGTAGTCCATGGACAGGGAAGCCTGAAGCTTTCTTT. Protein sequence: CASSPWTGKPEAFF.

The chain combines TRBV29-1 with TRBJ2-7, with 7 bases matching TRBD2. Per germline, CDR1 SQVTM and CDR2 ANQGSEA. The J segment lost 0 bases and the V segment lost 1 base, leaving 3 bases of the junction unmatched. The CDR3 contains 14 residues. Here the CDR3 reads CSVEGVAGSYEQYF. The CDR3 coding sequence is TGCAGCGTTGAAGGGGTAGCGGGCTCCTACGAGCAGTACTTC.

Note on this clonotype: Since no conserved phenylalanine or tryptophan closes the CDR3, a read error is the likely cause. The limits of the CDR3 on the DNA are not certain, so only TCRdb's listed CDR3 is given. This chain connects TRBV7-8 to TRBJ2-5; no DNA check was done on the table's D call, TRBD1. The CDR3 extends over 11 residues, inclusive of both ends. Germline V CDR1 and CDR2: SGHVS, FQNEAQ. The CDR3 protein is CASSLGRQGYY.

This chain joins TRBV29-1 and TRBJ2-7, with 8 bases matching TRBD2. The germline gives CDR1 SQVTM, CDR2 ANQGSEA. After removal of 4 bases from V and 4 bases from J, the junction contained 3 bases not matched to a gene. The CDR3 runs to 12 residues. As DNA, the CDR3 is TGCAGCGTTGCGGGAGGGGGTTACGAGCAGTACTTC. This translates into CSVAGGGYEQYF.

The chain employs TRBV16 and TRBJ1-4, with D possibly TRBD1 on 5 matching bases. The V and J ends lost 2 bases and 4 bases respectively, with 17 bases between them. This CDR3 is built from 17 residues. Germline assignment: CDR1 KGHSY and CDR2 FQNENV. The CDR3 protein is CASSQGQKGLINEKLFF. The CDR3 DNA sequence: TGTGCCAGCAGCCAAGGCCAGAAGGGGTTGATTAATGAAAAACTGTTTTTT. Drawing the rest from reference TRBV16 and TRBJ1-4, the complete variable domain is GEEVAQTPKHLVRGEGQKAKLYCAPIKGHSYVFWYQQVLKNEFKFLISFQNENVFDETGMPKERFSAKCLPNSPCSLEIQATKLEDSAVYFCASSQGQKGLINEKLFFGSGTQLSVL.

V is TRBV2 and J is TRBJ1-1; a possible D gene is TRBD1 (5 bases). Germline assignment: CDR1 SNHLY and CDR2 FYNNEI. The length of the CDR3 is 13 residues. V gave up 4 bases and J gave up 6 bases, with 12 bases separating them. The CDR3 loop is CASSARGVAEAFF. CDR3 coding DNA: TGTGCCAGCAGTGCGCGAGGGGTCGCTGAAGCTTTCTTT.

This clonotype has a handful of counts. The chain carries TRBV14 and TRBJ1-1; 10 nucleotides align to TRBD1. J gave up 0 bases and V 6 bases, and 4 bases lay outside the gene matches. This CDR3 region has 15 residues. Germline CDR1 is SGHDN and CDR2 is FVKESK. This chain's CDR3 is CASSRQGALNTEAFF. The CDR3 coding sequence is TGTGCCAGCAGTCGACAGGGGGCTCTGAACACTGAAGCTTTCTTT.

The V call is TRBV29-1, the J call TRBJ1-3; TRBD1 matches at 7 bases. CDR3 length: 13 amino acids. From germline, CDR1 is SQVTM and CDR2 ANQGSEA. DNA of the CDR3: TGCAGTGGAGGGCAGGGGGCTGGAAACACCATATATTTT. Residues: CSGGQGAGNTIYF.

The V gene is TRBV10-2, the J gene TRBJ1-2, with a weak D call TRBD1 (6 bases). The V and J ends lost 6 bases and 6 bases respectively, with 20 bases between them. The germline gives CDR1 WSHSY, CDR2 SAAADI. The length of the CDR3 is 15 residues. The CDR3 DNA reads TGCGCCAGCAGCCAAAGGACAGCCCTCACCGATGGCTACACCTTC. Translating gives CASSQRTALTDGYTF.

On this clonotype itself: A read error may be the cause here, since a much bigger clone is one base away. The V and J genes are TRBV20-1 and TRBJ2-7; the match to TRBD1 covers 7 bases. Germline trimming cut 3 bases from V and 2 bases from J; bases unmatched to any gene: 4. This CDR3 contains 13 residues. Looked up from germline, CDR1 is DFQATT and CDR2 is SNEGSKA (reference sequence). DNA for the CDR3: TGCAGTGCTAGTGAGGGGGCGACCTACGAGCAGTACTTC. This encodes CSASEGATYEQYF.

This chain's CDR3 is CASSSKLVNTGELFF. In DNA, the CDR3 is TGTGCCAGCAGCTCCAAGTTGGTGAACACCGGGGAGCTGTTTTTT. V gene TRBV6-6 combines with J gene TRBJ2-2; no clear D. Germline CDR1 is MNHNY and CDR2 is SVGAGI (reference sequence). This CDR3 comprises 15 residues. Between the trimmed V and J ends, which lost 6 bases and 1 base, there was a span of 12 bases.

The chain has TRBV20-1 and TRBJ1-5, with TRBD1 matching over 8 bases. With V trimmed by 2 bases and J by 14 bases, 11 bases remained unmatched. Germline-derived CDR1 and CDR2 are DFQATT and SNEGSKA (reference sequence). The CDR3 runs 13 residues. This chain's CDR3 is CSARQRQGHGEHF. The CDR3 nucleotides read TGCAGTGCTAGACAACGACAGGGGCATGGCGAGCATTTT.

This clonotype was counted between two and nine times. The chain joins TRBV5-1 to TRBJ2-7; D may be TRBD1 (6 bases). V lost 1 base and J 1 base, leaving 12 bases between the germline ends. Germline CDR1 and CDR2: SGHRS and YFSETQ. CDR3 length: 15 residues. CDR3 coding DNA: TGCGCCAGCAGCTTGACACATACAGGGTCCTACGAGCAGTACTTC. Protein: CASSLTHTGSYEQYF.

The rearrangement uses TRBV2 and TRBJ2-1; the match to TRBD2 covers 14 bases. The CDR3 length is 13 residues. V was clipped by 4 bases and J by 10 bases; unmatched bases: 0. The germline V gene encodes CDR1 SNHLY and CDR2 FYNNEI. The CDR3 DNA reads as TGTGCCAGCAGTGGACTAGCGGGGGGGGAGCAGTTCTTC. Its protein is CASSGLAGGEQFF.

This clonotype was seen many times. The V call is TRBV5-1, the J call TRBJ2-7; the D is unclear. Trimming took 0 bases from V and 5 from J, leaving 3 bases between them. The CDR3 runs to 11 residues. The germline gives CDR1 SGHRS, CDR2 YFSETQ. The CDR3 here is CASSLDNEQYF. In nucleotides, the CDR3 is TGCGCCAGCAGCTTGGACAACGAGCAGTACTTC.

This clonotype occurred many times. The V gene is TRBV2, the J gene TRBJ2-5, with 10 bases fitting TRBD1. The CDR3 runs to 14 residues. V shed 4 bases, J shed 4 bases, and the junction held 3 bases outside the gene matches. Germline V gene sequence: CDR1 SNHLY, CDR2 FYNNEI. CDR3 region: CASSGRDRGETQYF. CDR3 nucleotides: TGTGCCAGCAGTGGTAGGGACAGGGGAGAGACCCAGTACTTC.

Concerning this clonotype: This may come from a read error, since a much larger clone is one base off. The conserved phenylalanine or tryptophan normally closing the CDR3 is absent here, so this likely arose from a read error. This chain joins TRBV7-9 and TRBJ1-6; D not certain. There are 13 residues in the CDR3. Germline lookup yields CDR1 SEHNR and CDR2 FQNEAQ (reference sequence). V lost 6 bases to trimming and J lost 4 bases, with 7 bases between them. The DNA for the CDR3 is TGTGCCAGCAGTCCTCTATATAATTCACCCCTCCACCTT. This sequence encodes CASSPLYNSPLHL.

The chain links TRBV24-1 to TRBJ2-2; D is possibly TRBD2 (5 bases). Trimming cost V 10 bases and J 8 bases, with 13 bases left between them. Germline V gene lookup returns CDR1 KGHDR and CDR2 SFDVKD. This CDR3 is 12 amino acids long. Here the CDR3 DNA reads TGTGCCACTCCAGGTCGGGGTGGGGAGCTGTTTTTT. Translating gives CATPGRGGELFF.

This clonotype occurred once. The CDR3, as DNA: TGTGCCAGCAGTGAATGGGGGGCGGGGGAGGAAGCTTTCTTT. Protein product: CASSEWGAGEEAFF. The chain joins TRBV25-1 to TRBJ1-1, with a tentative D call TRBD1 (6 bases). This CDR3 is 14 amino acids long. Germline lookup yields CDR1 MGHDK and CDR2 SYGVNS. V was cut by 1 base and J by 8 bases, with 14 bases left in between.

This sequence joins TRBV19 and TRBJ1-5; a possible D gene is TRBD1 (5 bases). V lost 0 bases and J 3 bases, leaving 12 bases between the germline ends. CDR1 and CDR2 (germline): LNHDA, SQIVND (reference sequence). This CDR3 region has 16 residues. The CDR3 here is CASSIDPQGFNQPQHF. In nucleotides, the CDR3 is TGTGCCAGTAGTATAGATCCGCAGGGCTTCAATCAGCCCCAGCATTTT. The variable domain in full, with the rest retrieved from reference TRBV19 and TRBJ1-5, is DGGITQSPKYLFRKEGQNVTLSCEQNLNHDAMYWYRQDPGQGLRLIYYSQIVNDFQKGDIAEGYSVSREKKESFPLTVTSAQKNPTAFYLCASSIDPQGFNQPQHFGDGTRLSIL.

Comments on this clonotype: A single base separates this from a much larger clone, so it may be a read error. This chain joins TRBV7-9 and TRBJ1-2, with no clear D. Germline V gives CDR1 SEHNR, CDR2 FQNEAQ (reference sequence). The CDR3 has 13 amino acids. CDR3 coding DNA: TGTGCCAGCAGCTTAGGGATCTCATATGGCCACACCTTC. Protein: CASSLGISYGHTF.

This chain uses TRBV11-2 with TRBJ1-5; TRBD1 is a possible D gene (5 bases). This CDR3 region has 15 residues. Trimming stripped 7 bases from V and 2 bases from J, with 15 bases between. Germline CDR1 is SGHAT and CDR2 is FQNNGV. CDR3 protein: CASTPAGVGNQPQHF. For the CDR3, the DNA is TGTGCCAGCACCCCGGCGGGGGTTGGCAATCAGCCCCAGCATTTT.

This clonotype has a count of ten or more. The chain combines TRBV20-1 with TRBJ2-5; D possibly uses TRBD1 or TRBD2 (5 bases each). The germline gives CDR1 DFQATT, CDR2 SNEGSKA (reference sequence). This CDR3 region has 12 residues. Trimming left V 5 bases short and J 5 bases short, with 12 bases between. The CDR3 region is CSAGEGLETQYF. The CDR3 DNA reads TGCAGTGCTGGCGAGGGGCTGGAGACCCAGTACTTC.

This sequence joins TRBV7-6 and TRBJ2-6, with D possibly being TRBD2 (6 bases). This CDR3 region has 15 residues. CDR1 SGHVS and CDR2 FNYEAQ come from the germline V gene. Trimming shortened V by 3 bases and J by 4 bases, and 10 bases separated the two germline ends. The CDR3 bases are TGTGCCAGCAGCTTCGGAGGGCGAGGGGCCAACGTCCTGACTTTC. Residues: CASSFGGRGANVLTF.

This clonotype was detected only a few times. The rearrangement links TRBV19 to TRBJ1-5; D is perhaps TRBD1 (5 bases). The CDR3 is 16 amino acids. CDR1 is LNHDA, CDR2 SQIVND, per germline (reference sequence). Trimming removed 5 bases from V and 5 bases from J, with 19 bases in between. The CDR3 region is CASSSGGVATYQPQHF. The CDR3 region has the DNA TGTGCCAGTAGTTCAGGAGGGGTTGCAACTTATCAGCCCCAGCATTTT. The full variable domain, in which reference TRBV19 and TRBJ1-5 provide the parts outside the CDR3, is DGGITQSPKYLFRKEGQNVTLSCEQNLNHDAMYWYRQDPGQGLRLIYYSQIVNDFQKGDIAEGYSVSREKKESFPLTVTSAQKNPTAFYLCASSSGGVATYQPQHFGDGTRLSIL.

This clonotype has only a few counts. The chain links TRBV12-3 or TRBV12-4 to TRBJ1-4; maybe TRBD1 (6 bases). This CDR3 is built from 14 residues. V lost 3 bases and J lost 8, with 13 bases in between. The DNA for the CDR3 is TGTGCCAGCAGTTTCGGCAGGGGTAGCGAAAAACTGTTTTTT. It specifies CASSFGRGSEKLFF.

V usage is TRBV10-3 and J usage is TRBJ1-6; 9 nucleotides line up with TRBD1. V shed 11 bases, J shed 9 bases, and the junction held 8 bases outside the gene matches. CDR1 and CDR2 (germline): ENHRY, SYGVKD. The CDR3 is 13 residues long. Written as DNA, the CDR3 is TGTGCCGCTACTGGGACAGGGTCTTCACCCCTCCACTTT. Translated: CAATGTGSSPLHF.

The V gene is TRBV9, the J gene TRBJ2-7; 7 positions agree with TRBD1. The CDR3 is 15 residues long. Unmatched junction bases numbered 9, after V lost 3 bases and J lost 3 bases. Looked up from germline, CDR1 is SGDLS and CDR2 is YYNGEE. CDR3 protein: CASSARDSINYEQYF. DNA of the CDR3: TGTGCCAGCAGCGCACGGGACAGTATAAACTACGAGCAGTACTTC.

The chain is built from TRBV14 and TRBJ2-2, with 7 bases lining up with TRBD2. This CDR3 comprises 17 residues. Germline values: CDR1 SGHDN, CDR2 FVKESK. J was trimmed by 3 bases and V by 0 bases; bases with no gene match: 7. CDR3 sequence: CASSQEEGGPDTGELFF. CDR3 DNA sequence: TGTGCCAGCAGCCAAGAGGAGGGAGGGCCGGACACCGGGGAGCTGTTTTTT.

Here the CDR3 DNA reads TGTGCCAGCAGCTACATTCCAGGGGGTAATGAAAAACTGTTTTTT. Its protein product is CASSYIPGGNEKLFF. The rearrangement joins TRBV7-8 to TRBJ1-4, with 7 bases aligning to TRBD1. The junction had 6 bases not matched to a gene; V was cut back by 4 bases and J by 4 bases. Germline CDR1 is SGHVS and CDR2 is FQNEAQ. The CDR3 has 15 amino acids.

This clonotype has just a few counts. CDR3 sequence (DNA): TGCGCCAGCAGCCCCGGGACAGGGACCGGAAACACCATATATTTT. Residues: CASSPGTGTGNTIYF. The V gene is TRBV5-1, the J gene TRBJ1-3; 9 nucleotides line up with TRBD1. Germline CDR1 is SGHRS and CDR2 is YFSETQ. The ends lost 4 bases at V and 4 bases at J; junction bases unmatched: 6. This CDR3 is 15 amino acids long.